The 19 T cell receptor beta chains below all came from one sample that was sequenced in a study of T cells in Graves' hyperthyroidism and ophthalmopathy (dated by TCRdb to between 2019 and 2020). To prepare the library, multiplex PCR was applied. Sequencing instrument: Illumina HiSeq 2000. Amplification of TCR beta CDR3 regions was carried out from RNA transcripts. A first-round RT-PCR of the TCR CDR3 used the HTBI primer set with the Qiagen OneStep RT-PCR kit. TCRdb passed the public sequencing reads through fastp at Q25 and MiXCR, retaining productive beta sequences. Every distinct CDR3 protein forms one entry, paired with its most common genes and DNA. Counted in this sample were 90,000 to 120,000 distinct CDR3 sequences; approximately 15% of them appeared once. Of the sample, about 42% is held by the ten largest clones. Source material: blood. The receptors come from a woman between 45 and 65 years old with Graves' hyperthyroidism.

V and J are TRBV9 and TRBJ2-7; a possible D gene is TRBD2 (6 bases). CDR3 length: 16 residues. Germline CDR1 is SGDLS and CDR2 is YYNGEE. Trimming pared 3 bases from V and 0 bases from J, leaving 16 bases between. The CDR3 spells CASSAGGAGRSYEQYF. CDR3 DNA: TGTGCCAGCAGCGCCGGGGGAGCGGGCCGCTCCTACGAGCAGTACTTC.

The chain has TRBV29-1 and TRBJ2-3, with a possible D match to TRBD2 (6 bases). This CDR3 is 13 amino acids long. Trimming removed 7 bases from V and 6 bases from J, with 17 bases in between. Germline values: CDR1 SQVTM, CDR2 ANQGSEA. The CDR3 here is CSAPTGAVDTQYF. Written as DNA, the CDR3 is TGCAGCGCTCCGACGGGAGCGGTGGATACGCAGTATTTT.

This clonotype has a count of ten or more. The chain uses TRBV28 and TRBJ1-5; 8 positions match TRBD1. With V trimmed by 1 base and J by 6 bases, 8 bases remained unmatched. Germline V CDR1 and CDR2: MDHEN, SYDVKM. CDR3 length: 16 residues. CDR3 DNA sequence: TGTGCCAGCAGTTTATCGAGACAGGGGTTTCGTCAGCCCCAGCATTTT. It is translated as CASSLSRQGFRQPQHF.

The chain combines TRBV20-1 with TRBJ2-7, with 9 bases fitting TRBD1. Unmatched junction bases numbered 9, after V lost 5 bases and J lost 7 bases. Per germline, CDR1 DFQATT and CDR2 SNEGSKA (reference sequence). The CDR3 loop spans 13 amino acids. The CDR3 sequence is CSASDRGRDEQYF. As DNA, the CDR3 is TGCAGTGCTTCGGACAGGGGCCGGGATGAGCAGTACTTC.

This clonotype showed up many times. The rearrangement uses TRBV7-9 and TRBJ1-6; 7 nucleotides agree with TRBD1. The V and J ends lost 4 bases and 3 bases, in that order; junction bases with no gene match: 6. Germline assignment: CDR1 SEHNR and CDR2 FQNEAQ (reference sequence). The CDR3 consists of 16 residues. The chain's CDR3 is CASSSTGQRYNSPLHF. The CDR3 nucleotides are TGTGCCAGCAGCTCGACAGGGCAGCGCTATAATTCACCCCTCCACTTT.

This clonotype was detected many times. The chain employs TRBV28 and TRBJ2-1; no clear D gene. The CDR3 covers 14 residues. Germline CDR1 MDHEN, CDR2 SYDVKM. V lost 0 bases, J lost 8 bases, and 11 bases lay in between. The CDR3 coding sequence is TGTGCCAGCAGTTTATGGAGTCTACGTGATGAGCAGTTCTTC. Translating gives CASSLWSLRDEQFF.

In this sample, this clonotype turned up many times. V is TRBV2 and J is TRBJ2-2; TRBD2 matches 8 bases. Germline CDR1 reads SNHLY; CDR2 reads FYNNEI. There are 16 residues in the CDR3. V lost 5 bases to trimming and J lost 0 bases; unmatched junction nucleotides: 5. CDR3 sequence: CASSRGREANTGELFF. CDR3 in DNA: TGTGCCAGCAGTCGGGGGCGGGAGGCGAACACCGGGGAGCTGTTTTTT.

Ten or more counts support this clonotype. V and J are TRBV14 and TRBJ2-1; TRBD2 aligns across 7 bases. The trim removed 4 bases at V and 14 bases at J, leaving 14 bases unmatched. In germline, CDR1 is SGHDN, CDR2 FVKESK. This CDR3 comprises 14 residues. This CDR3 reads CASSRIRGEVPKFF. In DNA, the CDR3 is TGTGCCAGCAGCCGGATTCGGGGGGAGGTTCCAAAGTTCTTC.

The sample holds many counts of this clonotype. This chain's CDR3 is CASSPRDSLPYTF. In nucleotides, the CDR3 is TGTGCCAGCTCACCCCGGGACAGCCTACCCTACACCTTC. V is TRBV18 and J is TRBJ1-2, with 7 bases lining up with TRBD1. Unmatched junction bases numbered 8, after V lost 3 bases and J lost 10 bases. The CDR3 is made up of 13 amino acids. Germline CDR1 and CDR2: KGHSH and LQKENI.

This clonotype occurred many times. The gene calls are TRBV4-2 and TRBJ2-3; TRBD2 agrees at 11 bases. There are 17 residues in the CDR3. Per germline, CDR1 LGHNA and CDR2 YNFKEQ. V dropped 3 bases and J dropped 2; count of bases not matched to a gene: 7. For the CDR3, the DNA is TGTGCCAGCAGCCAGTTGAAGACTAGCGGGAACACAGATACGCAGTATTTT. Its protein product is CASSQLKTSGNTDTQYF.

Turning to this clonotype: A much more abundant neighbour one base away suggests this may be a read error. The chain recombines TRBV12-3 or TRBV12-4 with TRBJ2-4; D unresolved. CDR3 length equals 14 residues. The CDR3 loop is CANSLLGLQNIQYF. The CDR3 DNA follows: TGTGCCAACAGTTTACTCGGTCTCCAAAACATTCAGTACTTC.

This clonotype was found many times. This may come from a read error, since a much larger clone is one base off. The CDR3 ends on some other residue instead of the conserved phenylalanine or tryptophan, so this is likely a read error. This chain links TRBV3-1 with TRBJ1-3; no clear D gene. Germline V gene sequence: CDR1 LGHDT, CDR2 YNNKEL (reference sequence). V lost 0 bases to trimming and J lost 4 bases, with 7 bases between them. The length of the CDR3 is 14 residues. The CDR3 DNA sequence: TGTGCCAGCAGCCAAGATTATGGGGGAAACACCATATATCTT. It codes for CASSQDYGGNTIYL.

This clonotype has a count of ten or more. This chain links TRBV28 with TRBJ2-6, with 7 bases fitting TRBD1. Trimming at V came to 7 bases and at J to 2 bases, leaving 14 bases not matched to a gene. This CDR3 has 18 amino acids. CDR1 is MDHEN, CDR2 SYDVKM, per germline. The CDR3 is CASTPAGTDSPGANVLTF. Here the CDR3 DNA reads TGTGCCAGCACCCCGGCCGGGACAGATAGCCCTGGGGCCAACGTCCTGACTTTC.

This clonotype was counted at least ten times. The chain recombines TRBV18 with TRBJ2-7, with 7 bases fitting TRBD2. V lost 2 bases, J lost 4 bases, and 2 bases stayed unmatched. Germline V lookup: CDR1 KGHSH, CDR2 LQKENI. The CDR3 contains 13 residues. CDR3 bases: TGTGCCAGCTCACCAGGGACTAAATACGAGCAGTACTTC. This encodes CASSPGTKYEQYF.

This clonotype was detected ten times or more. The chain uses TRBV19 and TRBJ2-1, with D perhaps matching TRBD1 (5 bases). CDR1 LNHDA and CDR2 SQIVND come from the germline V gene (reference sequence). Trimming took 5 bases from V and 5 from J, leaving 10 bases between them. CDR3 length equals 13 residues. CDR3 in DNA: TGTGCCAGTAGTTCGAACAGGAACAATGAGCAGTTCTTC. This gives the protein CASSSNRNNEQFF.

The table lists this clonotype with many counts. The chain couples TRBV20-1 to TRBJ1-2; D is uncertain. The CDR3 contains 12 residues. CDR1 is DFQATT and CDR2 is SNEGSKA in the germline V gene (reference sequence). V lost 4 bases and J 1 base, leaving 7 bases between the germline ends. CDR3 DNA: TGCAGTGCTACCGAGAATAACTATGGCTACACCTTC. Translating it yields CSATENNYGYTF.

This clonotype was counted many times. The chain recombines TRBV3-1 with TRBJ1-2; possibly TRBD1 for D (6 bases). Germline V gives CDR1 LGHDT, CDR2 YNNKEL (reference sequence). The V end was cut by 4 bases, the J end by 3 bases, with 21 bases between. The length of the CDR3 is 17 residues. The CDR3 DNA is TGTGCCAGCAGCCCCCGGTGGGGGGGCGCTCCCCACTATGGCTACACCTTC. Its translation: CASSPRWGGAPHYGYTF. Variable domain in full (rest from reference TRBV3-1 and TRBJ1-2): DTAVSQTPKYLVTQMGNDKSIKCEQNLGHDTMYWYKQDSKKFLKIMFSYNNKELIINETVPNRFSPKSPDKAHLNLHINSLELGDSAVYFCASSPRWGGAPHYGYTFGSGTRLTVV.

This clonotype came up many times. The V gene is TRBV3-1, the J gene TRBJ1-6; the match to TRBD1 covers 10 bases. CDR1 and CDR2 from the germline V gene are LGHDT and YNNKEL (reference sequence). The CDR3 has 15 residues. Germline trimming cut 0 bases from V and 10 bases from J; bases unmatched to any gene: 3. The CDR3 sequence is CASSQDGDRGSPLHF. Here the CDR3 DNA reads TGTGCCAGCAGCCAAGATGGGGACAGGGGATCACCCCTCCACTTT.

V and J are TRBV28 and TRBJ1-2; 11 bases fit TRBD1. CDR1 is MDHEN, CDR2 SYDVKM, per germline. J gave up 8 bases and V 10 bases, and 6 bases lay outside the gene matches. The CDR3 is 12 residues long. The CDR3 is CAITGTGGGYTF. In DNA form, the CDR3 reads TGTGCCATCACCGGGACAGGGGGAGGCTACACCTTC.